The 15 T cell receptor beta chains below come from one sample, sequenced in a study of identical twins (dated by TCRdb to the mid-2010s). Library creation used 5' RACE. The instrument was an Illumina HiSeq 2000. TCRdb redid the processing of the public reads, applying fastp at Q25 and MiXCR, and retained in-frame beta chains. One record per CDR3 amino acid sequence lists the most common genes and DNA. This sample lists about 690,000 distinct CDR3 sequences; over 20% were detected once. Around 4.4% of the sample comes from the top ten. This same sample was also taken into another study, of T cells expressing NK-cell markers.

The sample was PBMCs. These receptors originate from a woman under 30 in good health.

The rearrangement uses TRBV12-3 or TRBV12-4 and TRBJ2-1, with D unresolved. This CDR3 has 13 residues. Between the trimmed V and J ends, which lost 3 bases and 5 bases, there was a span of 8 bases. The CDR3 DNA reads as TGTGCCAGCAGTTTTTCCGCGAACAATGAGCAGTTCTTC. It codes for CASSFSANNEQFF.

This clonotype was counted between two and nine times. This chain joins TRBV6-5 and TRBJ2-7, with 7 bases matching TRBD1. CDR3 length: 12 residues. Losses at the gene ends were 7 bases for V and 7 bases for J; bases not matched to a gene: 7. The germline V gene encodes CDR1 MNHEY and CDR2 SVGAGI. For the CDR3, the DNA is TGTGCCAGCACCGACAGGGTCAGGGAGCAGTACTTC. Amino acids: CASTDRVREQYF.

On this clonotype itself: It is unclear where the CDR3 begins or ends on the DNA, so no DNA is shown, and the CDR3 is as TCRdb lists it. The chain has TRBV5-1 and TRBJ2-1; the D call TRBD2 from the table was never checked on the DNA. Per germline, CDR1 SGHRS and CDR2 YFSETQ. The CDR3 sequence runs 12 residues, both termini included. CDR3: CASSFGRGNMFF.

The sample holds many counts of this clonotype. This chain joins TRBV29-1 and TRBJ1-2; a possible D gene is TRBD1 (5 bases). Trimming took off 4 bases at V and 4 bases at J, with 10 bases between the two ends. The CDR3 runs 12 residues. Looked up from germline, CDR1 is SQVTM and CDR2 is ANQGSEA. CDR3 coding DNA: TGCAGCGTTGGATTGACAGCCTATGGCTACACCTTC. Its translation is CSVGLTAYGYTF.

The chain joins TRBV25-1 to TRBJ1-4; D perhaps matches TRBD1 (5 bases). The germline CDR1 and CDR2 sequences are MGHDK and SYGVNS. V was clipped by 4 bases and J by 10 bases, with 22 bases between them. The CDR3 extends over 16 amino acids. CDR3 amino acids: CASSARRDGGSRKLFF. DNA for the CDR3: TGTGCCAGCAGTGCCCGTAGGGACGGGGGGTCGAGAAAACTGTTTTTT.

The V and J genes are TRBV18 and TRBJ1-2; no clear D. Germline CDR1 KGHSH, CDR2 LQKENI. The CDR3 totals 15 residues. V lost 0 bases and J 3 bases, leaving 11 bases between the germline ends. In nucleotides, the CDR3 is TGTGCCAGCTCACCACCTACCGCCACCCACTATGGCTACACCTTC. Amino acids: CASSPPTATHYGYTF.

This rearrangement joins TRBV7-2 to TRBJ1-2; tentative D call: TRBD1 (6 bases). V lost 4 bases to trimming and J lost 5 bases, with 17 bases between them. The CDR3 is 15 amino acids. Germline V gene lookup returns CDR1 SGHTA and CDR2 FQGNSA. CDR3 protein: CASSSRGNQGYGYTF. The CDR3 DNA follows: TGTGCCAGCAGCTCGCGTGGCAACCAGGGGTATGGCTACACCTTC. The full variable domain, its missing parts supplied by reference TRBV7-2 and TRBJ1-2, is GAGVSQSPSNKVTEKGKDVELRCDPISGHTALYWYRQSLGQGLEFLIYFQGNSAPDKSGLPSDRFSAERTGGSVSTLTIQRTQQEDSAVYLCASSSRGNQGYGYTFGSGTRLTVV.

V gene TRBV6-1 combines with J gene TRBJ2-7; no clear D. The V gene lost 7 bases and the J gene lost 2 bases, with 15 bases spanning the gap. Germline values: CDR1 MNHNS, CDR2 SASEGT. This CDR3 comprises 14 residues. CDR3 nucleotides: TGTGCCAGCAAGGTTGGGATTTCAACCTACGAGCAGTACTTC. Protein: CASKVGISTYEQYF.

This clonotype has only a few counts. J is TRBJ2-7 and V is TRBV6-5; D is uncertain. Looked up from germline, CDR1 is MNHEY and CDR2 is SVGAGI. This CDR3 spans 13 amino acids. Trimming pared 0 bases from V and 6 bases from J, leaving 9 bases between. The CDR3 spells CASSYSIGFEQYF. DNA for the CDR3: TGTGCCAGCAGTTACTCGATCGGGTTCGAGCAGTACTTC.

The CDR3 loop reads CASSQAARGLAGGPWDEQFF. The CDR3 DNA sequence: TGCGCCAGCAGCCAAGCCGCTCGTGGGTTAGCGGGAGGGCCTTGGGATGAGCAGTTCTTC. The gene calls are TRBV4-3 and TRBJ2-1; 11 bases are shared with TRBD2. This CDR3 comprises 20 residues. The V segment lost 1 base and the J segment 8 bases; nucleotides outside the gene matches: 19. Germline V gives CDR1 LGHNA, CDR2 YSLEER.

This clonotype was seen at least ten times. V usage is TRBV20-1 and J usage is TRBJ2-1; D not resolved. Germline V CDR1 and CDR2: DFQATT, SNEGSKA (reference sequence). V was pared by 1 base and J by 8 bases, with 9 bases between. The CDR3 totals 12 residues. The CDR3 here is CSARVGVYEQFF. In DNA form, the CDR3 reads TGCAGTGCTAGAGTAGGAGTCTATGAGCAGTTCTTC.

This clonotype was picked up many times. The gene calls are TRBV29-1 and TRBJ1-5; D is unresolved. The V gene lost 4 bases and the J gene lost 0 bases, with 10 bases spanning the gap. Germline V gene data show CDR1 as SQVTM and CDR2 as ANQGSEA. The CDR3 loop spans 14 amino acids. DNA for the CDR3: TGCAGCGTTGCGGTAGACTATAGCAATCAGCCCCAGCATTTT. As protein: CSVAVDYSNQPQHF.

The chain combines TRBV7-9 with TRBJ1-2; D gene unclear. Trimming pared 4 bases from V and 8 bases from J, leaving 5 bases between. From germline, CDR1 is SEHNR and CDR2 FQNEAQ (reference sequence). This CDR3 region has 10 residues. CDR3 in amino acids: CASSSVGYTF. CDR3 nucleotides: TGTGCCAGCAGCTCGGTAGGCTACACCTTC.

This clonotype was observed a few times. The rearrangement uses TRBV20-1 and TRBJ1-2; no clear D gene. CDR3 length: 15 residues. V was shortened by 0 bases and J by 2 bases, with 13 bases between the two germline ends. Per germline, CDR1 DFQATT and CDR2 SNEGSKA (reference sequence). The CDR3 loop is CSARDIRGSNYGYTF. The CDR3, as DNA: TGCAGTGCTAGAGATATTCGGGGATCCAACTATGGCTACACCTTC.

This clonotype was seen at least ten times. This chain joins TRBV7-8 and TRBJ1-4, with D perhaps matching TRBD1 (5 bases). Germline V gene sequence: CDR1 SGHVS, CDR2 FQNEAQ. The CDR3 covers 14 residues. Trimming removed 1 base at V and 5 bases at J, with 8 bases between. The CDR3 nucleotides read TGTGCCAGCAGCTTAGATTGGGGGAATGAAAAACTGTTTTTT. Translating it yields CASSLDWGNEKLFF. The full variable domain, its missing parts supplied by reference TRBV7-8 and TRBJ1-4, is GAGVSQSPRYKVAKRGQDVALRCDPISGHVSLFWYQQALGQGPEFLTYFQNEAQLDKSGLPSDRFFAERPEGSVSTLKIQRTQQEDSAVYLCASSLDWGNEKLFFGSGTQLSVL.